Shown below are 29 T cell receptor beta chains from a single sample sequenced in a study of radiation and T cells in renal cell carcinoma. Sample time point: blood 2 weeks post-SBRT. Treatment denoted: 15 Gy SBRT to primary tumor, nephrectomy 4 weeks later. Generated by immunoSEQ multiplex PCR, the TCRdb table keeps only in-frame clones and is missing some. Of about 130,000 clones listed, about 81% are singletons. The specimen was blood, collected from a patient whose treatment included radiotherapy and nephrectomy. These receptors all stem from a man in his forties or fifties with renal cell carcinoma.

The table lists this clone with many counts. In the same sample, other DNA sequences code for this CDR3. The chain links TRBV6-1 to TRBJ1-1; D call uncertain. The CDR3 length is 13 residues. The germline V and J ends were trimmed by 6 bases and 4 bases, with 12 bases remaining between them. Germline CDR1 reads MNHNS; CDR2 reads SASEGT. The CDR3 sequence: CASSEQGSTEAFF. The CDR3 bases are TGTGCCAGCAGCGAGCAAGGGAGCACTGAAGCTTTCTTT.

The rearrangement uses TRBV5-1 and TRBJ2-5, with unresolved D. Trimming removed 4 bases from V and 2 bases from J, with 12 bases in between. The CDR3 totals 14 residues. CDR1 and CDR2 (germline): SGHRS, YFSETQ. CDR3 loop: CASSHGQVQETQYF. DNA for the CDR3: TGCGCCAGCAGCCACGGGCAGGTGCAAGAGACCCAGTACTTC.

V and J are TRBV10-1 and TRBJ2-2; unclear D gene. V lost 2 bases and J lost 5, with 3 bases in between. This CDR3 contains 12 residues. CDR1 is WNHNN, CDR2 SYGVQD, per germline (reference sequence). The CDR3 DNA is TGCGCCAGCAGTGAGGGGACCGGGGAGCTGTTTTTT. Its translation is CASSEGTGELFF.

The chain uses TRBV30 and TRBJ1-3; D may be TRBD1 (5 bases). The V end lost 5 bases, the J end lost 8 bases, and 10 bases lay between the germline ends. Germline CDR1 GTSNPN, CDR2 SVGIG (reference sequence). This CDR3 has 11 residues. The CDR3 bases are TGTGCCTGGCAGGGTTCGCACACCATATATTTT. It encodes CAWQGSHTIYF.

This clone has only one observation. The V call is TRBV5-6, the J call TRBJ2-3; the D gene is possibly TRBD1 (5 bases). V was pared by 1 base and J by 3 bases, with 15 bases between. The CDR3 length is 16 residues. From germline, CDR1 is SGHDT and CDR2 YYEEEE. For the CDR3, the DNA is TGTGCCAGCAGCTTGTTAGGGGTTGGGGTTACAGATACGCAGTATTTT. Its protein is CASSLLGVGVTDTQYF.

This clone was seen only a few times. DNA of the CDR3: TGTGCCAGCAGCCCTATAACGGGACAGCATCAAGAGACCCAGTACTTC. Residues: CASSPITGQHQETQYF. This chain connects TRBV7-9 to TRBJ2-5; 7 nucleotides align to TRBD1. Looked up from germline, CDR1 is SEHNR and CDR2 is FQNEAQ (reference sequence). The CDR3 consists of 16 residues. V shed 5 bases, J shed 2 bases, and the junction held 11 bases outside the gene matches.

This clone has only a few counts. The chain uses TRBV2 and TRBJ1-5, with 9 bases that match TRBD1. Germline V gives CDR1 SNHLY, CDR2 FYNNEI. The CDR3 loop spans 14 amino acids. J lost 3 bases, V lost 6 bases, and 3 bases had no gene match. CDR3 in amino acids: CASRDRGTNQPQHF. DNA for the CDR3: TGTGCCAGCAGGGACAGGGGCACCAATCAGCCCCAGCATTTT.

Notes on this clone: Additional DNA sequences in this sample encode the identical CDR3. This chain joins TRBV30 and TRBJ1-2, with a weak D call TRBD1 (5 bases). With 3 bases removed from V and 4 bases from J, the gap between germline ends came to 12 bases. CDR1 and CDR2 from the germline V gene are GTSNPN and SVGIG (reference sequence). The CDR3 consists of 13 residues. CDR3 protein: CAWSRDRPYGYTF. The CDR3 nucleotides are TGTGCCTGGAGCAGAGACAGACCCTATGGCTACACCTTC.

The chain is built from TRBV6-5 and TRBJ1-5, with D maybe TRBD1 (6 bases). Germline values: CDR1 MNHEY, CDR2 SVGAGI. The CDR3 sequence is 14 residues long. V was shortened by 5 bases and J by 1 base, with 9 bases between the two germline ends. CDR3 bases: TGTGCCAGCAGTAAGGACAGAAGCAATCAGCCCCAGCATTTT. This gives the protein CASSKDRSNQPQHF.

The chain links TRBV27 to TRBJ1-2; TRBD1 is a possible D gene (5 bases). This CDR3 spans 17 amino acids. V shed 4 bases and J shed 4 bases, with 22 bases lying between them. The germline V gene has CDR1 MNHEY and CDR2 SMNVEV (reference sequence). The CDR3 loop is CASSSITGFGAAYGYTF. DNA of the CDR3: TGTGCCAGCAGTTCAATCACAGGATTTGGCGCTGCCTATGGCTACACCTTC.

This clone appeared once. The chain combines TRBV7-8 with TRBJ2-1; D possibly matches TRBD1 or TRBD2 (7 bases each). Per germline, CDR1 SGHVS and CDR2 FQNEAQ. V was clipped by 4 bases and J by 0 bases, with 10 bases between them. CDR3 length: 15 amino acids. The CDR3 DNA reads as TGTGCCAGCAGCTCCAGGGGGGGCTCCTACAATGAGCAGTTCTTC. Translating it yields CASSSRGGSYNEQFF.

The chain is built from TRBV7-2 and TRBJ1-1; 7 positions agree with TRBD1. Germline CDR1 is SGHTA and CDR2 is FQGNSA. V gave up 3 bases and J gave up 2 bases; unmatched junction bases: 6. The CDR3 runs to 15 residues. The CDR3 reads CASSFATGVNTEAFF. The DNA of the CDR3 is TGTGCCAGCAGCTTTGCCACAGGGGTCAACACTGAAGCTTTCTTT.

V is TRBV7-9 and J is TRBJ1-4; 7 bases are a match to TRBD1. V was pared by 1 base and J by 3 bases, with 8 bases of the junction left unmatched. Germline-derived CDR1 and CDR2 are SEHNR and FQNEAQ (reference sequence). This CDR3 is 17 amino acids long. In DNA form, the CDR3 reads TGTGCCAGCAGCTTAGGACAGGGAAGAGGGGCTAATGAAAAACTGTTTTTT. Translated, it gives CASSLGQGRGANEKLFF. Full variable domain (rest looked up from reference TRBV7-9 and TRBJ1-4): DTGVSQNPRHKITKRGQNVTFRCDPISEHNRLYWYRQTLGQGPEFLTYFQNEAQLEKSRLLSDRFSAERPKGSFSTLEIQRTEQGDSAMYLCASSLGQGRGANEKLFFGSGTQLSVL.

The chain is built from TRBV19 and TRBJ2-5; TRBD2 matches at 11 bases. Germline trimming cut 1 base from V and 4 bases from J; bases unmatched to any gene: 8. This CDR3 has 17 residues. Germline assignment: CDR1 LNHDA and CDR2 SQIVND (reference sequence). The CDR3 spells CASSIVGSGGARETQYF. The DNA of the CDR3 is TGTGCCAGTAGTATAGTTGGTAGCGGGGGGGCCAGAGAGACCCAGTACTTC.

The chain carries TRBV23-1 and TRBJ2-7, with 7 bases identical to TRBD1. TRBV23-1 is reported as an ORF; its role is uncertain. This CDR3 is built from 17 residues. J lost 5 bases, V lost 7 bases, and 20 bases had no gene match. The CDR3 nucleotides read TGCGCCAGCACCAAAGCCGATAGCCGGGGACAGCCCGACGAGCAGTACTTC. Protein product: CASTKADSRGQPDEQYF.

This clone was counted only a few times. The gene calls are TRBV10-3 and TRBJ1-1; unclear D gene. The CDR3 is made up of 13 amino acids. Trimming removed 4 bases at V and 2 bases at J, with 8 bases between. From germline, CDR1 is ENHRY and CDR2 SYGVKD. This CDR3 is CAISVQPNTEAFF. CDR3 in DNA: TGTGCCATCAGTGTACAACCCAACACTGAAGCTTTCTTT.

This clone showed up just a few times. The rearrangement uses TRBV5-4 and TRBJ1-2; D remains ambiguous. The V gene lost 0 bases and the J gene lost 0 bases, with 9 bases spanning the gap. This CDR3 region has 15 residues. Germline V gene sequence: CDR1 SGHNT, CDR2 YYREEE (reference sequence). This CDR3 is CASSLVSLSNYGYTF. CDR3 nucleotides: TGTGCCAGCAGCTTGGTATCACTCTCTAACTATGGCTACACCTTC.

This clone was found many times. The chain recombines TRBV4-1 with TRBJ2-3, with a weak D call TRBD2 (5 bases). The V and J ends lost 4 bases and 1 base respectively, with 12 bases between them. CDR1 and CDR2 from the germline V gene are MGHRA and YSYEKL. The CDR3 loop spans 15 amino acids. CDR3 nucleotide sequence: TGCGCCAGCAGCCTGGTCGGGGTCGGCACAGATACGCAGTATTTT. This translates into CASSLVGVGTDTQYF.

The chain uses TRBV6-5 and TRBJ2-7, with TRBD1 identical over 7 bases. The germline V gene encodes CDR1 MNHEY and CDR2 SVGAGI. Trimming cost V 2 bases and J 7 bases; bases outside gene matches: 8. The CDR3 is 14 residues long. The CDR3 loop reads CASSYEGARAEQYF. The CDR3 coding sequence is TGTGCCAGCAGTTACGAGGGGGCGAGGGCTGAGCAGTACTTC.

The chain has TRBV2 and TRBJ2-1; 11 bases are a match to TRBD2. Germline V gives CDR1 SNHLY, CDR2 FYNNEI. The V segment lost 0 bases and the J segment 7 bases; nucleotides outside the gene matches: 8. CDR3 length equals 17 residues. The CDR3 protein is CASSEAYLAGGRNEQFF. The CDR3 coding sequence is TGTGCCAGCAGTGAAGCATATTTAGCGGGAGGGAGAAATGAGCAGTTCTTC.

The chain joins TRBV5-1 to TRBJ2-7; 9 nucleotides line up with TRBD2. CDR3 length: 14 amino acids. Trimming at V came to 6 bases and at J to 2 bases, leaving 6 bases not matched to a gene. Germline V gene data show CDR1 as SGHRS and CDR2 as YFSETQ. CDR3 amino acids: CASTNSGGPYEQYF. For the CDR3, the DNA is TGCGCCAGCACCAATAGCGGGGGACCCTACGAGCAGTACTTC.

This rearrangement joins TRBV7-2 to TRBJ2-7; TRBD2 aligns across 9 bases. The germline V gene encodes CDR1 SGHTA and CDR2 FQGNSA. This CDR3 has 15 residues. V was pared by 5 bases and J by 4 bases, with 9 bases of the junction left unmatched. The CDR3 reads CASSKPGLALYEQYF. The CDR3 bases are TGTGCCAGCAGCAAGCCGGGACTAGCCTTATACGAGCAGTACTTC.

The chain recombines TRBV2 with TRBJ1-2; D uncertain. V lost 1 base and J 8 bases, leaving 11 bases between the germline ends. The V gene's germline CDR1 is SNHLY and CDR2 FYNNEI. The CDR3 is 13 amino acids. In DNA, the CDR3 is TGTGCCAGCAGTGAAGAATGGGCGCGCGGCTACACCTTC. Protein product: CASSEEWARGYTF.

In this sample, this clone turned up once. The chain joins TRBV7-2 to TRBJ2-5; 7 nucleotides agree with TRBD1. This CDR3 spans 11 amino acids. V lost 5 bases, J lost 14 bases, and 8 bases stayed unmatched. Germline CDR1 SGHTA, CDR2 FQGNSA. The CDR3 region has the DNA TGTGCCAGCAGCACAGGGGCGTCGCTCTACTTC. Residues: CASSTGASLYF.

Notes on this clone: The same CDR3 also results from other DNA sequences found in this sample. The genes are TRBV4-1 and TRBJ1-2; D ambiguous. Germline CDR1 and CDR2: MGHRA and YSYEKL. V was clipped by 0 bases and J by 5 bases, with 7 bases between them. CDR3 size: 13 residues. The CDR3 sequence is CASSQDLAYGYTF. In DNA form, the CDR3 reads TGCGCCAGCAGCCAAGATTTAGCTTATGGCTACACCTTC.

The chain recombines TRBV2 with TRBJ2-7, with 10 nucleotides matching TRBD1. The CDR3 runs to 14 residues. After removal of 7 bases from V and 7 bases from J, the junction contained 10 bases not matched to a gene. From germline, CDR1 is SNHLY and CDR2 FYNNEI. CDR3 DNA: TGTGCCAGCACTTCGGACAGGGGGGACTCGGAGCAGTACTTC. Translation: CASTSDRGDSEQYF.

The sample holds one count of this clone. The CDR3 nucleotides read TGTGCCAGCTCACCCCAGAGGGGCCGTCCTTATGGCTACACCTTC. Translation: CASSPQRGRPYGYTF. The chain is built from TRBV18 and TRBJ1-2; possible D gene TRBD1, 5 bases. CDR1 and CDR2 from the germline V gene are KGHSH and LQKENI. Trimming took 3 bases from V and 5 from J, leaving 16 bases between them. The CDR3 runs 15 residues.

The rearrangement links TRBV7-9 to TRBJ2-3; the D gene is possibly TRBD2 (5 bases). The CDR3 sequence is 15 residues long. V lost 2 bases and J 2 bases, leaving 11 bases between the germline ends. Germline values: CDR1 SEHNR, CDR2 FQNEAQ (reference sequence). The CDR3 sequence: CASSLRRGVTDTQYF. CDR3 coding DNA: TGTGCCAGCAGCTTACGTCGGGGAGTCACAGATACGCAGTATTTT.

The J gene is TRBJ2-7, the V gene TRBV6-6; the match to TRBD2 covers 9 bases. CDR3 length: 16 amino acids. Germline V CDR1 and CDR2: MNHNY, SVGAGI (reference sequence). The ends lost 5 bases at V and 6 bases at J; junction bases unmatched: 14. Here the CDR3 DNA reads TGTGCCAGCAGTCCTCCTGGAGCGGGAGGCCGCCTCGAGCAGTACTTC. Amino acid sequence: CASSPPGAGGRLEQYF.